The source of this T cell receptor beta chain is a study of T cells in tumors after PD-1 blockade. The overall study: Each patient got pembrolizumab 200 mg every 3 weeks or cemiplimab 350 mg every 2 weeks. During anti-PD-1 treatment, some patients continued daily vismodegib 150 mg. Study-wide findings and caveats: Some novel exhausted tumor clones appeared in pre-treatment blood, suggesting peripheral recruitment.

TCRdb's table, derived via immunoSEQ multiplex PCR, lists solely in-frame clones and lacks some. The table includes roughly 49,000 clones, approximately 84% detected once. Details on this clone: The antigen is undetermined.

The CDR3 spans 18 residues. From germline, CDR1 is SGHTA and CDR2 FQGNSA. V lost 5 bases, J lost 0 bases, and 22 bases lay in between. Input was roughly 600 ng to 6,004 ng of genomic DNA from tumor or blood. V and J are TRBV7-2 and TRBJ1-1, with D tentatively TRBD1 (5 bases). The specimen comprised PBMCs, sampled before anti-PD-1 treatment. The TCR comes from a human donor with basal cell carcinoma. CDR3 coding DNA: TGTGCCAGCAGCCCTCCTTGGGAAAGGGGACGAATGAACACTGAAGCTTTCTTT. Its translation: CASSPPWERGRMNTEAFF. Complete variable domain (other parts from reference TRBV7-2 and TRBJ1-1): GAGVSQSPSNKVTEKGKDVELRCDPISGHTALYWYRQSLGQGLEFLIYFQGNSAPDKSGLPSDRFSAERTGGSVSTLTIQRTQQEDSAVYLCASSPPWERGRMNTEAFFGQGTRLTVV.